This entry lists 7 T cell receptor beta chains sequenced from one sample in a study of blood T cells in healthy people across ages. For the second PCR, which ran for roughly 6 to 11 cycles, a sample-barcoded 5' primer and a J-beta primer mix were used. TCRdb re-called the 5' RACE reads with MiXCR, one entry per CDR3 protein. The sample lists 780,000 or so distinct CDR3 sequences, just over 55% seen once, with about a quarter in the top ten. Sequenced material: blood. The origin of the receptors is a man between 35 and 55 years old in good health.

The CDR3 loop is CSTQRPDYGYTF. CDR3 nucleotide sequence: TGCAGCACCCAGCGCCCTGACTATGGCTACACCTTC. The chain uses TRBV29-1 and TRBJ1-2; no clear D. Germline V gene lookup returns CDR1 SQVTM and CDR2 ANQGSEA. This CDR3 is 12 amino acids long. V dropped 8 bases and J dropped 3 bases, with 13 bases sitting between them.

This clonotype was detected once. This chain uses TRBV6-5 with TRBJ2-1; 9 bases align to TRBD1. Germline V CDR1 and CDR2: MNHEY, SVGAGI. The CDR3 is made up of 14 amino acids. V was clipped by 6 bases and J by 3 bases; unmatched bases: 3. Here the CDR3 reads CASRTGGNYNEQFF. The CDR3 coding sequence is TGTGCCAGCAGGACAGGGGGAAACTACAATGAGCAGTTCTTC.

CDR3 DNA: TGTGCCAGCACCCAGGACAGCTCCTACGAGCAGTACTTC. It translates to CASTQDSSYEQYF. The chain has TRBV25-1 and TRBJ2-7; D is perhaps TRBD1 (6 bases). The germline V gene encodes CDR1 MGHDK and CDR2 SYGVNS. The ends were cut back, 7 bases at V and 0 bases at J, with 10 bases in the middle. The CDR3 extends over 13 amino acids.

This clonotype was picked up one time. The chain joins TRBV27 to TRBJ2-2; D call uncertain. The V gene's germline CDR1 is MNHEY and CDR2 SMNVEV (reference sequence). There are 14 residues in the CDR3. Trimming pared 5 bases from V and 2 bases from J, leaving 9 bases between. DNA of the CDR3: TGTGCCAGCAGTATAGGACCAAACACCGGGGAGCTGTTTTTT. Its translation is CASSIGPNTGELFF.

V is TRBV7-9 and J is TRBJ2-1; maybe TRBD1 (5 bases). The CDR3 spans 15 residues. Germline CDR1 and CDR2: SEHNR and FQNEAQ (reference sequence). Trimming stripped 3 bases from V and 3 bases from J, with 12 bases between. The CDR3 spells CASSFPGILYNEQFF. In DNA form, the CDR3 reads TGTGCCAGCAGCTTCCCAGGGATACTCTACAATGAGCAGTTCTTC.

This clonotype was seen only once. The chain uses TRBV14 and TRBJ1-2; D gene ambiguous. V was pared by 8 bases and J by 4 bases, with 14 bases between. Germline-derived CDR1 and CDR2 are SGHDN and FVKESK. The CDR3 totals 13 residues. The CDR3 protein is CASSTEETYGYTF. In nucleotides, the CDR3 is TGTGCCAGCTCTACAGAGGAGACCTATGGCTACACCTTC.

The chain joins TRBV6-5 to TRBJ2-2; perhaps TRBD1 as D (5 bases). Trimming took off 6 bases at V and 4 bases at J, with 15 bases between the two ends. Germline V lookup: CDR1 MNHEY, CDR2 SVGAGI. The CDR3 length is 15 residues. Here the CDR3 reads CASSLVGRATGELFF. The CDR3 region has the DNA TGTGCCAGCAGCCTGGTAGGCAGGGCCACCGGGGAGCTGTTTTTT.